The entry below describes one T cell receptor (beta chain). Its antigen is unknown. This CDR3 is 15 amino acids long. Germline V gives CDR1 SGHAT, CDR2 FQNNGV. Deletions cut 2 bases from V and 1 base from J, with 11 bases between. This specimen comes from a study of post-analysis software for immune sequencing data. For the study at large: Courses of disease covered relapsing-remitting, secondary progressive and progressive-relapsing multiple sclerosis.

The study, taken as a whole, reports: By F measure, strong co-clustering occurred among samples prepared in the same batch. Comparison with controls showed significantly lower normalized Chao1 diversity in multiple sclerosis patients. Patients showed TRBV5-6, TRBV5-1 and TRBV20-1 among a handful of TRBV segments more frequent than in controls.

Prepared TCR beta cDNA libraries contained unique molecular identifiers. Researchers reported 400,000 to 550,000 cDNA molecules coming from roughly 1 to 10 million T cells. TCRdb re-called the PCR reads through MiXCR, storing one row per CDR3 protein. The table lists approximately 660,000 distinct CDR3 sequences, roughly three fifths of them singletons, with approximately 10% in the top ten. V gene TRBV11-2 combines with J gene TRBJ2-5; D perhaps matches TRBD2 (5 bases). This receptor was identified in a girl aged 2-9 years with multiple sclerosis. The sample consisted of blood. The CDR3 reads CASSLRRGFQETQYF. The CDR3 coding sequence is TGTGCCAGCAGCTTACGGCGCGGGTTCCAAGAGACCCAGTACTTC.